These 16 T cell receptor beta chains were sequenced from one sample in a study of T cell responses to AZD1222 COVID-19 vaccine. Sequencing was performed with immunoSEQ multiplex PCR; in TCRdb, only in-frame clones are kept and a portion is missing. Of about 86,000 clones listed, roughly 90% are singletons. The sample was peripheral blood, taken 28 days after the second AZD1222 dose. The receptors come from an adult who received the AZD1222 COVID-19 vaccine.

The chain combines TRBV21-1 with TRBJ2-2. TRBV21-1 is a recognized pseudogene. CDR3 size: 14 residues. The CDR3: CASSKAENTGELFF. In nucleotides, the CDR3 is TGTGCCAGCAGCAAAGCGGAGAACACCGGGGAGCTGTTTTTT.

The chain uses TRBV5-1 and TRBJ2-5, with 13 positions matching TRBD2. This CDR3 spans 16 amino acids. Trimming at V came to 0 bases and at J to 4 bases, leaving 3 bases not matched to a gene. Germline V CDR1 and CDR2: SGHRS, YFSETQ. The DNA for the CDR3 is TGCGCCAGCAGCTTGGACGGGACTAGCGGGATAGAGACCCAGTACTTC. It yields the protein CASSLDGTSGIETQYF.

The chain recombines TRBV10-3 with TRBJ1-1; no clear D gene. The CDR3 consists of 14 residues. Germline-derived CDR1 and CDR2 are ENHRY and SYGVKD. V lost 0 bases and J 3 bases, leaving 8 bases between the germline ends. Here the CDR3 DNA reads TGTGCCATCAGTGAGTCTGAGGGCTACACTGAAGCTTTCTTT. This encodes CAISESEGYTEAFF.

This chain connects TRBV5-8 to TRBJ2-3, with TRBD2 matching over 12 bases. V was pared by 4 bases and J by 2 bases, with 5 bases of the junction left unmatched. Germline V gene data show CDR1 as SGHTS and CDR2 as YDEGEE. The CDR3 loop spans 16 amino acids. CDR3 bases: TGTGCCAGCAGCGGCGGACTAGCGGGGATCACAGATACGCAGTATTTT. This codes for CASSGGLAGITDTQYF.

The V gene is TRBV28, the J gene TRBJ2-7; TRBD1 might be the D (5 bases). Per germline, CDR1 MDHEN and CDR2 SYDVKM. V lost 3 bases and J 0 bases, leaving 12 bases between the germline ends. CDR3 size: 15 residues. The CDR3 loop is CASSFTREHSYEQYF. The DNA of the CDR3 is TGTGCCAGCAGTTTTACCAGGGAACACTCCTACGAGCAGTACTTC.

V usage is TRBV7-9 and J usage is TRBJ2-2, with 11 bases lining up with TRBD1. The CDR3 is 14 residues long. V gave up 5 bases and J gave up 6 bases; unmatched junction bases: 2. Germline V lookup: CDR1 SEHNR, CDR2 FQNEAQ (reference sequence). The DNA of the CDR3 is TGTGCCAGCAGCATGGGACAGGGGGCCGGGGAGCTGTTTTTT. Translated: CASSMGQGAGELFF. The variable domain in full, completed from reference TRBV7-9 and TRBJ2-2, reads DTGVSQNPRHKITKRGQNVTFRCDPISEHNRLYWYRQTLGQGPEFLTYFQNEAQLEKSRLLSDRFSAERPKGSFSTLEIQRTEQGDSAMYLCASSMGQGAGELFFGEGSRLTVL.

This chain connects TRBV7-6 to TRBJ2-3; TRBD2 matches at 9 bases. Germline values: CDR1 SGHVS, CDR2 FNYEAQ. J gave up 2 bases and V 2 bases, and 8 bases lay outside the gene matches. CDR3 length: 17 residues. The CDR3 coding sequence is TGTGCCAGCAGCTTACGGCGGGGGGGCCTGGACACAGATACGCAGTATTTT. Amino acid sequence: CASSLRRGGLDTDTQYF.

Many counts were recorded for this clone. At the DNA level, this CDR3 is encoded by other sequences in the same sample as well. The CDR3 sequence: CASSLGVNTEAFF. The CDR3 bases are TGTGCCAGCAGTTTGGGGGTGAACACTGAAGCTTTCTTT. The gene calls are TRBV28 and TRBJ1-1; D is possibly TRBD1 (5 bases). This CDR3 is built from 13 residues. V lost 3 bases and J 0 bases, leaving 5 bases between the germline ends. Germline values: CDR1 MDHEN, CDR2 SYDVKM.

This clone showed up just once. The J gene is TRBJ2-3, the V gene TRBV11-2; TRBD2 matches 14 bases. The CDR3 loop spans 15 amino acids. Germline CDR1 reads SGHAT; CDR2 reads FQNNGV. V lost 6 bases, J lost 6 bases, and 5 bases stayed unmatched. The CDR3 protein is CASSDRLAGGDTQYF. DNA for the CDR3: TGTGCCAGCAGTGATAGACTAGCGGGAGGGGATACGCAGTATTTT.

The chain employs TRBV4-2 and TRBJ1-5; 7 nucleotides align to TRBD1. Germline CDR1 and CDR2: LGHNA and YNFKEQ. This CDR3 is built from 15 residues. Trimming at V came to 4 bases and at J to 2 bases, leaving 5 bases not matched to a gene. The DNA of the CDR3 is TGTGCCAGCAGCCCCACAGGGGTTGGCAATCAGCCCCAGCATTTT. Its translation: CASSPTGVGNQPQHF.

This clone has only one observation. CDR3 nucleotide sequence: TGTGCCAGCAGTTTATCCCTCGGACTAGCGGGGGAGACCCAGTACTTC. The encoded protein is CASSLSLGLAGETQYF. The chain uses TRBV27 and TRBJ2-5, with TRBD2 matching 12 bases. CDR1 MNHEY and CDR2 SMNVEV come from the germline V gene (reference sequence). The CDR3 runs to 16 residues. V lost 0 bases and J lost 5; bases outside the gene matches: 4.

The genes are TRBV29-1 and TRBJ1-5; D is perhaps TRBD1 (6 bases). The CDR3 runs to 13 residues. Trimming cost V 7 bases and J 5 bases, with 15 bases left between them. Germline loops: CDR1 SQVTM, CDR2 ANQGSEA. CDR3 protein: CSATTGTDQPQHF. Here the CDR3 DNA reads TGCAGCGCCACGACAGGCACCGATCAGCCCCAGCATTTT.

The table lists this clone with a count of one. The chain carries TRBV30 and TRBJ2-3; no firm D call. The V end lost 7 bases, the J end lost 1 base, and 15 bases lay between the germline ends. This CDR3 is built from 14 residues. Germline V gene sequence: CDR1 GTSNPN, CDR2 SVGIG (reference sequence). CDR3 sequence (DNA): TGTGCCTATTCATTAGCACCGGGCACAGATACGCAGTATTTT. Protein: CAYSLAPGTDTQYF.

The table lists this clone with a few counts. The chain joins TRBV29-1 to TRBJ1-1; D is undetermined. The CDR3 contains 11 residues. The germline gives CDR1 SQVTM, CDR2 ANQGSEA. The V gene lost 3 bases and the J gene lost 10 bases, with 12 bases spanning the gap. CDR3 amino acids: CSVDEGVGAFF. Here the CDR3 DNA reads TGCAGCGTTGACGAGGGCGTCGGAGCTTTCTTT.

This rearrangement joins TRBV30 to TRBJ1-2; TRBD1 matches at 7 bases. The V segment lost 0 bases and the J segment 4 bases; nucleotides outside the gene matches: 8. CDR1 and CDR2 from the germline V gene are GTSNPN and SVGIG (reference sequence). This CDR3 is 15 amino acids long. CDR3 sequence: CAWSVQDRVSYGYTF. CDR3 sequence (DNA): TGTGCCTGGAGTGTACAAGACAGGGTGAGCTATGGCTACACCTTC.

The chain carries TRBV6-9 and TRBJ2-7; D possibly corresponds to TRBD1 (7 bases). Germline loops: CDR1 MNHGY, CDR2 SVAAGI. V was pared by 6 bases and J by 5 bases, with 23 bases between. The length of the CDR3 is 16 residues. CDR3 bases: TGTGCCAGCAGGCCCTCACCAGGGGGGAATATGAACGAGCAGTACTTC. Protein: CASRPSPGGNMNEQYF.